This T cell receptor beta chain was found in a study of shared clonotypes between healthy human individuals. Repertoires were generated with immunoSEQ multiplex PCR, while TCRdb's copy carries only in-frame clones and drops some. In the table there are hundreds of thousands of clones, less than 85% of which are singletons. Whole-study findings and limits: Some naive CD4 clonotypes, about 5%, turned up in common across four donors.

The CDR3 has 16 residues. Germline lookup yields CDR1 SGHAT and CDR2 FQNNGV. The V end was cut by 5 bases, the J end by 0 bases, with 14 bases between. This clone was observed a handful of times. Its specificity is unknown. The sequenced sample consisted of memory CD4+ T cells sorted from blood. This sample's subset: CD45RA-negative fraction. This clonotype originated in a man aged 25 to 45 in good health. The V call is TRBV11-2, the J call TRBJ2-1; tentatively, D is TRBD2 (6 bases). This CDR3 is CASSVSGGSSYNEQFF. The CDR3 DNA reads TGTGCCAGCAGCGTTAGCGGAGGGAGCTCCTACAATGAGCAGTTCTTC.